Listed here is a single TCR beta chain. Its antigen is still unknown. This entry belongs to a study of T cell responses to AZD1222 COVID-19 vaccine. From germline, CDR1 is SGHNT and CDR2 YYREEE (reference sequence). The CDR3 contains 12 residues. V was clipped by 4 bases and J by 9 bases, with 14 bases between them. This table comes from immunoSEQ multiplex PCR, and its TCRdb copy is limited to in-frame clones, with some not included. The table shows some 25,000 clones, with roughly 86% occurring only once. General study points: The donor group comprised mostly white British people and more females; the analysis possibly underestimated clonal diversity. Spike-specific TCR breadth and depth rose after two AZD1222 doses. The study found vaccine-associated CD4 TCRs spanning spike, dominant at 160-218 and 743-854. Close to half of spike-specific TCRs reportedly recognize unmutated variant regions.

The chain uses TRBV5-4 and TRBJ2-7, with a possible D match to TRBD1 (5 bases). The TCR sequence derives from an adult who received the AZD1222 COVID-19 vaccine. Sequences were derived from peripheral blood, sampled 28 days after the second AZD1222 dose. CDR3 sequence reads: CASSTDTSGQYF. For the CDR3, the DNA is TGTGCCAGCAGCACGGACACCTCGGGGCAGTACTTC.